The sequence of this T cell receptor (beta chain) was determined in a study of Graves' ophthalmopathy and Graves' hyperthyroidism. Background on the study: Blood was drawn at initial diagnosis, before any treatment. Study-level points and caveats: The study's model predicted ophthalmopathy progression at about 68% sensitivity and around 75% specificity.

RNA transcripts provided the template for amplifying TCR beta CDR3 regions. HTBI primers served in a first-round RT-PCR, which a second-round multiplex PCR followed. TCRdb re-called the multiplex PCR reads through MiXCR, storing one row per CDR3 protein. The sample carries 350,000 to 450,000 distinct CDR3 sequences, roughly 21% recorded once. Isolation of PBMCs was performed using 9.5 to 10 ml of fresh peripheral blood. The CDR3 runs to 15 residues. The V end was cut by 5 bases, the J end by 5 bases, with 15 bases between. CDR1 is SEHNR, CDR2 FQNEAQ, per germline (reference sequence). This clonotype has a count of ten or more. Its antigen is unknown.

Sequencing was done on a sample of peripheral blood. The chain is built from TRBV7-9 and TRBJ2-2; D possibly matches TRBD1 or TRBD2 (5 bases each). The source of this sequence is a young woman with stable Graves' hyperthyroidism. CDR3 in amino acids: CASSPWDRFTGELFF. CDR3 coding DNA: TGTGCCAGCAGCCCCTGGGACCGATTTACCGGGGAGCTGTTTTTT.